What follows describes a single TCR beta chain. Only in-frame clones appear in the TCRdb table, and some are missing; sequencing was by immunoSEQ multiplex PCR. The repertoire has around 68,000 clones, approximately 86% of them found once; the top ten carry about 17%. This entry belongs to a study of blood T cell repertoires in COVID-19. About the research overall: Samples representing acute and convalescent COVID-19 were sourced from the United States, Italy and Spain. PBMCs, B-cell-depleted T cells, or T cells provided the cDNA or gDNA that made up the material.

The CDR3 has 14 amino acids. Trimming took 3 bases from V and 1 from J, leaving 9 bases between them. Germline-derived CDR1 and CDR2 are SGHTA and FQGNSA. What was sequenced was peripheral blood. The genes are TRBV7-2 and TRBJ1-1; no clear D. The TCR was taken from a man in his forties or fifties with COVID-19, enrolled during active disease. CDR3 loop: CASSFQEANTEAFF. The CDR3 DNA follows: TGTGCCAGCAGCTTCCAGGAGGCGAACACTGAAGCTTTCTTT.